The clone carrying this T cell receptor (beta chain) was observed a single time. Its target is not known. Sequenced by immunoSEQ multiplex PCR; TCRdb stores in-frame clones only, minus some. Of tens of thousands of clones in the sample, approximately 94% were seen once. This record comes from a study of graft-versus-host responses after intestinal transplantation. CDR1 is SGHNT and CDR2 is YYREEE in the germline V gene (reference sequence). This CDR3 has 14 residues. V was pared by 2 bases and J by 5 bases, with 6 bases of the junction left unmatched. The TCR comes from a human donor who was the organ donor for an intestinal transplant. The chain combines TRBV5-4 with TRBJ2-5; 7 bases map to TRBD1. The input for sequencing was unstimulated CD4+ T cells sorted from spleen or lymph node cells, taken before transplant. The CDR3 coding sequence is TGTGCCAGCAGCTTAAAGGGGGCGGCGGAGACCCAGTACTTC. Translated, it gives CASSLKGAAETQYF.